This T cell receptor beta chain was documented in a study of cytomegalovirus exposure and HLA in healthy donors. Study findings and constraints: Donor immune exposure was known only as CMV serostatus.

This cohort consisted of healthy bone marrow donors. While unrecorded immune exposures were likely, the donors were nominally healthy when sampled. It was with 60 Vbeta and 13 Jbeta primers that the PCR ran. Produced via immunoSEQ multiplex PCR; TCRdb's table is partial and in-frame only. The repertoire holds 65,000 to 85,000 clones, with 10% as singletons. Comment on this clone: Antigen unknown.

With V trimmed by 6 bases and J by 7 bases, 13 bases remained unmatched. The CDR3 spans 15 residues. Germline V lookup: CDR1 KGHSH, CDR2 LQKENI. The source is a man between 60 and 70 years old in good health and CMV-seropositive. Sample: PBMCs. The chain is built from TRBV18 and TRBJ2-3, with TRBD1 identical over 7 bases. CDR3 sequence reads: CASSRSQGKENTQYF. For the CDR3, the DNA is TGTGCCAGCTCCCGTTCACAGGGGAAGGAGAATACGCAGTATTTT.